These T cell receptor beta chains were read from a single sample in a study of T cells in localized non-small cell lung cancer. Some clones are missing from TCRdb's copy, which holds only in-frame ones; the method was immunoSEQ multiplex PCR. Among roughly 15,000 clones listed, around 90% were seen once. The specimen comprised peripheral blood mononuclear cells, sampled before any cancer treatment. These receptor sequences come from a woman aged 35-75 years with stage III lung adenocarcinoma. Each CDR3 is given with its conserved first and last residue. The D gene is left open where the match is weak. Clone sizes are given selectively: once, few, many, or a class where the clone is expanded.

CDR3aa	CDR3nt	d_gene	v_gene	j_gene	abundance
CASSAPGSYEQYF	TGTGCCAGCAGCGCCCCCGGGAGCTACGAGCAGTACTTC	NA	TRBV11-2	TRBJ2-7	NA
CASTGGGTDTQYF	TGTGCCAGCACGGGGGGGGGCACAGATACGCAGTATTTT	TRBD2	TRBV9	TRBJ2-3	NA
CAWSALDLGDTEAFF	TGTGCCTGGAGTGCCTTGGACCTGGGGGACACTGAAGCTTTCTTT	NA	TRBV30	TRBJ1-1	once
CANASTATNEKLFF	TGTGCCAACGCCTCCACAGCCACTAATGAAAAACTGTTTTTT	NA	TRBV6-5	TRBJ1-4	NA
CASSWRTGTPLYTF	TGTGCCAGCAGCTGGAGGACAGGGACACCCCTCTACACCTTC	TRBD1	TRBV5-6	TRBJ1-2	NA
CASSLAHLITDTQYF	TGCGCCAGCAGCTTGGCTCACCTAATCACAGATACGCAGTATTTT	NA	TRBV5-1	TRBJ2-3	NA
CASSWDRTNTEAFF	TGTGCCAGCAGCTGGGACAGGACGAACACTGAAGCTTTCTTT	TRBD1	TRBV6-1	TRBJ1-1	NA
CASSNQGSPDQPQHF	TGTGCCAGCAGTAATCAGGGATCCCCCGATCAGCCCCAGCATTTT	NA	TRBV5-5	TRBJ1-5	few
CASSREHPNNEQFF	TGTGCCAGCAGCCGAGAACACCCAAACAATGAGCAGTTCTTC	NA	TRBV4-2	TRBJ2-1	NA
CASSPWTTQEETQYF	TGTGCCAGCAGCCCGTGGACGACCCAAGAAGAGACCCAGTACTTC	NA	TRBV11-2	TRBJ2-5	once
CASSLGTGNLYEQYF	TGTGCCAGCAGCTTAGGGACAGGGAACCTCTACGAGCAGTACTTC	TRBD1	TRBV7-6	TRBJ2-7	NA
CASSSSAQETQYF	TGTGCCAGCAGCTCTTCAGCGCAAGAGACCCAGTACTTC	NA	TRBV7-9	TRBJ2-5	NA
CASSHGLAGLDEQFF	TGCGCCAGCAGCCATGGACTAGCGGGGTTGGATGAGCAGTTCTTC	TRBD2	TRBV5-1	TRBJ2-1	NA
CASSSGFGPRREKLFF	TGCGCCAGCAGCTCGGGTTTTGGACCCCGGCGGGAAAAACTGTTTTTT	NA	TRBV5-1	TRBJ1-4	NA
CAWSVSGNTIYF	TGTGCCTGGAGTGTATCTGGAAACACCATATATTTT	NA	TRBV30	TRBJ1-3	NA
CAWSGGYEKLFF	TGTGCCTGGAGTGGGGGATATGAAAAACTGTTTTTT	NA	TRBV30	TRBJ1-4	few
CASSLGGTGELFF	TGTGCCAGCAGTTTAGGGGGTACCGGGGAGCTGTTTTTT	NA	TRBV6-5	TRBJ2-2	NA
CGSSGGKIADTQYF	TGTGGATCGTCAGGGGGGAAGATTGCAGATACGCAGTATTTT	NA	TRBV5-5	TRBJ2-3	NA
CASSLVPTSDISEQYF	TGCGCCAGCAGCCTAGTACCCACTAGCGACATTTCCGAGCAGTACTTC	TRBD2	TRBV5-1	TRBJ2-7	NA
CASSLLGQGASEQFF	TGTGCCAGCAGCTTACTAGGACAGGGGGCTAGTGAGCAGTTCTTC	TRBD1	TRBV11-3	TRBJ2-1	NA
CASSSNQGGDRSTDTQYF	TGTGCCAGCAGTTCAAATCAGGGGGGAGATCGGAGCACAGATACGCAGTATTTT	NA	TRBV9	TRBJ2-3	NA